The 7 T cell receptor gamma chains reported below all come from one sample, sequenced in a study of human gamma delta and Vdelta1 T cells. TCRdb redid the clone calls on the PCR reads with CATT. The sample lists some 2,900 gamma-chain clones, roughly 5.4% occurring once. The sequencing sample was made of naive CD27+ Vdelta1 gamma-delta T cells from blood. All receptors derive from a human donor in good health.

This clone was counted between two and nine times. A far larger clone is one base from this, pointing to a likely read error. Other nucleotide sequences in the sample specify the same CDR3. The chain has TRGV9 and TRGJ1 or TRGJ2. CDR3 length: 14 residues. J gave up 4 bases and V 0 bases, and 6 bases lay outside the gene matches. From germline, CDR1 is GITISATS and CDR2 ISYDGTV (reference sequence). CDR3 DNA sequence: TGTGCCTTGTGGGAGGTGACGGGCTATTATAAGAAACTCTTT. Amino acid sequence: CALWEVTGYYKKLF.

This clone has a handful of counts. A much larger clone lies one base from this, so it may be a read error. V usage is TRGV1 and J usage is TRGJ1 or TRGJ2. TRGV1 carries the ORF label, with uncertain function. The CDR3 consists of 11 residues. CDR3 sequence: CATWDRHGKLF. DNA of the CDR3: TGTGCCACGTGGGACAGGCACGGGAAACTCTTT.

This clone is large by share. This chain connects TRGV5 to TRGJ1 or TRGJ2. Germline values: CDR1 VINAFY, CDR2 YDVSNSKD. The CDR3 has 13 residues. The V and J ends lost 3 bases and 3 bases, in that order; junction bases with no gene match: 5. The CDR3 bases are TGTGCCACCTGGGACGGGATTTATTATAAGAAACTCTTT. It encodes CATWDGIYYKKLF.

About this clone itself: The junction shows a germline mismatch at one end, possibly a read error. Other nucleotide sequences in the sample specify the same CDR3. V and J are TRGV9 and TRGJ1 or TRGJ2. CDR1 is GITISATS, CDR2 ISYDGTV, per germline (reference sequence). The CDR3 totals 14 residues. The CDR3 loop reads CALWEGRRYYKKLF. The CDR3 nucleotides are TGTGCCTTGTGGGAGGGGCGTCGTTATTATAAGAAACTATTT.

The gene calls are TRGV2 and TRGJ1 or TRGJ2. V lost 4 bases to trimming and J lost 12 bases; unmatched junction nucleotides: 18. The CDR3 sequence is 14 residues long. Germline values: CDR1 EGSNGY, CDR2 YDSYNSKV. This CDR3 is CATWDPPDLSWKLF. The CDR3 DNA sequence: TGTGCCACCTGGGATCCGCCGGATCTAAGTTGGAAACTCTTT.

This clone has a handful of counts. Compared with germline, one end of the junction differs, possibly owing to a read error. The chain carries TRGV8 and TRGJ1 or TRGJ2. This CDR3 has 16 residues. Germline CDR1 is VENAVY and CDR2 is YDSYNSRV. CDR3 in amino acids: CATWDSSHRNYYKKLF. CDR3 nucleotide sequence: TGTGCTACCTGGGACTCCTCCCACCGAAATTATTATAAGAAACTCTTT.

With respect to this clone: A much larger clonotype is one base distant, so this may be a read error. At the DNA level, this CDR3 is encoded by other sequences in the same sample as well. This chain joins TRGV3 and TRGJ1 or TRGJ2. CDR1 is VTNTFY and CDR2 is YDVSTARD in the germline V gene (reference sequence). The CDR3 extends over 14 amino acids. V gave up 0 bases and J gave up 2 bases; unmatched junction bases: 4. The CDR3 DNA follows: TGTGCCACCTGGGACAGGCCGCATTATTATAAGAAACTCTTT. This gives the protein CATWDRPHYYKKLF.